These 28 T cell receptor beta chains came from one sample sequenced in a study of spatial heterogeneity in lung cancer. TCRdb ran MiXCR on the 5' RACE reads and lists one entry per CDR3 protein. Of thousands of distinct CDR3 sequences listed, approximately 15% are singletons. Study-wide findings and caveats: Mutation tallies in tumors tracked expanded intratumoral alpha and beta TCR counts.

Which antigens these TCRs recognize remains unknown. This sample's time point: sample taken at primary tumor resection. The material was lung tumor tissue, obtained at surgery. These receptors were obtained from a male donor with early-stage non-small cell lung cancer.

Ten or more counts support this clonotype. This beta chain is off target for a library built for alpha chains, so its abundance means little. The chain employs TRBV7-9 and TRBJ1-4, with 9 bases matching TRBD1. With 6 bases clipped from V and 3 bases from J, the junction kept 11 bases outside the gene matches. The CDR3 length is 17 residues. Per the germline V gene, CDR1 is SEHNR and CDR2 is FQNEAQ (reference sequence). The CDR3 nucleotides read TGTGCCAGCAGAAAGGCCGGACAGGGGCCTTCTAATGAAAAACTGTTTTTT. It translates to CASRKAGQGPSNEKLFF.

This clonotype came up many times. This beta chain was picked up by a library intended for alpha chains and is off target, so its count carries little meaning. DNA for the CDR3: TGTGCCAGCAGCTTAGTGGGACTAGCGTACTACGAGCAGTACTTC. Translated, it gives CASSLVGLAYYEQYF. The V call is TRBV7-2, the J call TRBJ2-7, with 10 bases aligning to TRBD2. V shed 1 base and J 3 bases; nucleotides not matched to a gene: 3. The length of the CDR3 is 15 residues. Germline-derived CDR1 and CDR2 are SGHTA and FQGNSA. Together with reference TRBV7-2 and TRBJ2-7, the CDR3 gives the full variable domain: GAGVSQSPSNKVTEKGKDVELRCDPISGHTALYWYRQSLGQGLEFLIYFQGNSAPDKSGLPSDRFSAERTGGSVSTLTIQRTQQEDSAVYLCASSLVGLAYYEQYFGPGTRLTVT.

This clonotype was detected ten times or more. Because the library targeted alpha chains, this beta chain is an off-target read whose size means little. The rearrangement links TRBV4-1 to TRBJ2-6; D perhaps matches TRBD1 (7 bases). CDR1 and CDR2 (germline): MGHRA, YSYEKL. This CDR3 contains 17 residues. V was cut by 4 bases and J by 0 bases, with 13 bases left in between. The CDR3 nucleotides are TGCGCCAGCAGCCTCCAGGGGGGCGCCTCTGGGGCCAACGTCCTGACTTTC. This encodes CASSLQGGASGANVLTF.

This clonotype was seen ten or more times. This beta chain represents an off-target read in a library built for alpha chains; its size is of limited meaning. This rearrangement joins TRBV20-1 to TRBJ2-7; the D gene could be TRBD1 or TRBD2 (5 bases each). Trimming pared 4 bases from V and 0 bases from J, leaving 10 bases between. CDR3 size: 13 residues. CDR1 and CDR2 (germline): DFQATT, SNEGSKA (reference sequence). The CDR3 reads CSATGPSSYEQYF. The CDR3 DNA reads TGCAGTGCTACGGGACCGAGCTCCTACGAGCAGTACTTC.

This clonotype was seen ten or more times. A library made for alpha chains picked up this beta chain off target, so its size means little. This chain connects TRBV12-3 or TRBV12-4 to TRBJ2-5; D is tentatively TRBD1 or TRBD2 (6 bases each). The V end was cut by 6 bases, the J end by 2 bases, with 13 bases between. The CDR3 loop spans 14 amino acids. The CDR3 region has the DNA TGTGCCAGCAGAAGGGGGGCGGGTCAAGAGACCCAGTACTTC. This gives the protein CASRRGAGQETQYF.

This clonotype came up many times. Being off target in a library aimed at alpha chains, this beta chain has a size of little meaning. The gene calls are TRBV12-3 or TRBV12-4 and TRBJ2-1, with D possibly being TRBD2 (5 bases). The CDR3 has 12 residues. Trimming left V 6 bases short and J 6 bases short, with 9 bases between. This CDR3 reads CASRRELNEQFF. The DNA for the CDR3 is TGTGCCAGCAGGAGGGAGCTCAATGAGCAGTTCTTC.

In this sample, this clonotype turned up many times. A library made for alpha chains picked up this beta chain off target, so its size means little. The chain couples TRBV3-1 to TRBJ2-5; D perhaps matches TRBD1 (6 bases). This CDR3 spans 13 amino acids. In germline, CDR1 is LGHDT, CDR2 YNNKEL (reference sequence). V was trimmed by 8 bases and J by 4 bases, leaving 14 bases between them. CDR3 sequence (DNA): TGTGCCAGCCGTGCCGAAGGGGGAGAGACCCAGTACTTC. Amino acids: CASRAEGGETQYF.

This clonotype ranks as medium-sized. Sequence at one end of the junction differs from germline and may be a read error. This beta chain slipped into a library made for alpha chains as a stray read, so its size is not meaningful. V gene TRBV6-2 or TRBV6-3 combines with J gene TRBJ2-7, with unresolved D. CDR1 and CDR2 (germline): MNHEY, SVGEGT. The CDR3 extends over 13 amino acids. The CDR3 DNA reads TGTGCCAGCAGTGAGATCAAGGCCTCCGAGAAGTACTTC. Translating gives CASSEIKASEKYF.

This clonotype came up many times. Since it is a stray read in a library aimed at alpha chains, this beta chain has a size that is not meaningful. The genes are TRBV29-1 and TRBJ2-3; TRBD1 aligns across 7 bases. The V gene's germline CDR1 is SQVTM and CDR2 ANQGSEA. V trimming: 3 bases; J trimming: 0 bases; junction bases outside the gene matches: 9. There are 16 residues in the CDR3. The CDR3 DNA reads as TGCAGCGTTGATAGACAGGGAAAGGGTAGCACAGATACGCAGTATTTT. Translating gives CSVDRQGKGSTDTQYF.

This clonotype has ten or more counts. Little can be read into the size of this beta chain, an off-target read in a library designed for alpha chains. The gene calls are TRBV18 and TRBJ2-1, with unresolved D. The CDR3 totals 16 residues. The germline V and J ends were trimmed by 1 base and 9 bases, with 19 bases remaining between them. From germline, CDR1 is KGHSH and CDR2 LQKENI. The CDR3 coding sequence is TGTGCCAGCTCACCACGGAGTGTTTTGGGAATGCGTGAGCAGTTCTTC. It encodes CASSPRSVLGMREQFF. Full variable domain (missing parts from reference TRBV18 and TRBJ2-1): NAGVMQNPRHLVRRRGQEARLRCSPMKGHSHVYWYRQLPEEGLKFMVYLQKENIIDESGMPKERFSAEFPKEGPSILRIQQVVRGDSAAYFCASSPRSVLGMREQFFGPGTRLTVL.

This clonotype was seen a few times. With the library built for alpha chains, this beta chain is off target and its frequency is not meaningful. This chain joins TRBV6-5 and TRBJ2-1, with 7 bases lining up with TRBD1. CDR1 is MNHEY, CDR2 SVGAGI, per germline. V was clipped by 10 bases and J by 6 bases; unmatched bases: 12. The CDR3 totals 14 residues. The CDR3 DNA reads as TGTGCCACACACTCCGGGACAGTTTCCAATGAGCAGTTCTTC. Protein sequence: CATHSGTVSNEQFF.

This clonotype has more than one count but fewer than ten. This beta chain lies outside the target of a library built for alpha chains; its clone size means little. The chain employs TRBV29-1 and TRBJ2-3; D is possibly TRBD1 (5 bases). The CDR3 loop spans 13 amino acids. Germline loops: CDR1 SQVTM, CDR2 ANQGSEA. Trimming shortened V by 4 bases and J by 3 bases, and 11 bases separated the two germline ends. CDR3 sequence reads: CSVAQGGTDTQYF. The CDR3 bases are TGCAGCGTTGCCCAGGGTGGTACAGATACGCAGTATTTT.

This clonotype occurred many times. This beta chain is an unintended read in a library built for alpha chains; its size means little. The chain has TRBV25-1 and TRBJ1-4; D is uncertain. The CDR3 is 14 amino acids. The germline V gene encodes CDR1 MGHDK and CDR2 SYGVNS. V lost 1 base, J lost 5 bases, and 8 bases lay in between. The CDR3 loop is CASSESWANEKLFF. CDR3 DNA: TGTGCCAGCAGTGAATCCTGGGCAAATGAAAAACTGTTTTTT.

This clonotype was observed a single time. Within a library made for alpha chains, this beta chain is off target, and its count is uninformative. The rearrangement joins TRBV27 to TRBJ1-6, with no clear D. CDR3 length equals 13 residues. Trimming left V 0 bases short and J 8 bases short, with 5 bases between. Per the germline V gene, CDR1 is MNHEY and CDR2 is SMNVEV (reference sequence). The CDR3 loop reads CASSLSIDSPLHF. The CDR3 nucleotides are TGTGCCAGCAGTTTATCGATCGATTCACCCCTCCACTTT.

This clonotype has a count of ten or more. This beta chain was picked up by a library intended for alpha chains and is off target, so its count carries little meaning. The chain uses TRBV12-3 or TRBV12-4 and TRBJ1-5; a possible D gene is TRBD1 (5 bases). V gave up 3 bases and J gave up 2 bases, with 8 bases separating them. This CDR3 region has 14 residues. The CDR3 nucleotides are TGTGCCAGCAGTTTTTCAGGGCGCAATCAGCCCCAGCATTTT. As protein: CASSFSGRNQPQHF.

This clonotype has ten or more counts. This beta chain slipped into a library made for alpha chains as a stray read, so its size is not meaningful. This chain joins TRBV28 and TRBJ2-2, with no clear D. The V gene lost 3 bases and the J gene lost 4 bases, with 9 bases spanning the gap. The CDR3 sequence is 14 residues long. The germline V gene has CDR1 MDHEN and CDR2 SYDVKM. The CDR3 reads CASSFFLGTGELFF. The CDR3 nucleotides are TGTGCCAGCAGTTTCTTCTTGGGCACCGGGGAGCTGTTTTTT.

This clonotype has a handful of counts. This beta chain represents an off-target read in a library built for alpha chains; its size is of limited meaning. This chain uses TRBV14 with TRBJ2-2; 7 bases fit TRBD1. The V segment lost 4 bases and the J segment 9 bases; nucleotides outside the gene matches: 2. The CDR3 extends over 12 amino acids. Germline assignment: CDR1 SGHDN and CDR2 FVKESK. In DNA form, the CDR3 reads TGTGCCAGCAGCCCGACAGGGAGGGAGCTGTTTTTT. Protein product: CASSPTGRELFF.

As concerns this clonotype: Since it is a stray read in a library aimed at alpha chains, this beta chain has a size that is not meaningful. The V and J genes are TRBV18 and TRBJ2-2; 7 nucleotides agree with TRBD1. The germline gives CDR1 KGHSH, CDR2 LQKENI. The ends lost 3 bases at V and 9 bases at J; junction bases unmatched: 13. The CDR3 is made up of 16 amino acids. CDR3 sequence: CASSPPGQALTRELFF. CDR3 nucleotide sequence: TGTGCCAGCTCACCTCCTGGACAGGCGCTGACGAGGGAGCTGTTTTTT.

This clonotype has ten or more counts. This beta chain is an off-target read within a library intended for alpha chains, so its frequency means little. The genes are TRBV15 and TRBJ2-1; the D gene could be TRBD1 or TRBD2 (5 bases each). The CDR3 spans 20 residues. The germline V gene has CDR1 LNHNV and CDR2 YYDKDF (reference sequence). Trimming shortened V by 4 bases and J by 1 base, and 26 bases separated the two germline ends. The CDR3 region has the DNA TGTGCCACCAGCACCCCGCAGCGGTCCACGGGGCCTGCATCCTACAATGAGCAGTTCTTC. Translation gives CATSTPQRSTGPASYNEQFF.

Comments on this clonotype: This beta chain is an unintended read in a library built for alpha chains; its size means little. The chain links TRBV27 to TRBJ2-3, with 9 bases matching TRBD2. The J segment lost 3 bases and the V segment lost 4 bases, leaving 8 bases of the junction unmatched. The length of the CDR3 is 16 residues. The germline CDR1 and CDR2 sequences are MNHEY and SMNVEV (reference sequence). CDR3 nucleotides: TGTGCCAGCAGTTCAACCGGGACTAGCTCAACAGATACGCAGTATTTT. It specifies CASSSTGTSSTDTQYF.

This clonotype is categorized as medium-sized. As an off-target read in a library built for alpha chains, this beta chain has a frequency of little significance. The genes are TRBV24-1 and TRBJ1-2, with D possibly being TRBD1 (6 bases). Germline CDR1 reads KGHDR; CDR2 reads SFDVKD. Trimming pared 9 bases from V and 5 bases from J, leaving 18 bases between. CDR3 length: 14 amino acids. CDR3 in DNA: TGTGCCACCTCAAGCGCAGGGGAGGGGTATGGCTACACCTTC. It codes for CATSSAGEGYGYTF.

This clonotype was counted at least ten times. The library was designed around alpha chains, so this beta chain is a stray read whose abundance carries little weight. The chain joins TRBV2 to TRBJ2-1, with 10 positions matching TRBD2. The CDR3 is made up of 14 amino acids. CDR1 is SNHLY, CDR2 FYNNEI, per germline. The V gene end was trimmed by 4 bases and the J gene end by 8 bases; junction bases not matched to a gene: 5. CDR3 DNA: TGTGCCAGCAGTGGGCTAGCGGGAGTTCATGAGCAGTTCTTC. This gives the protein CASSGLAGVHEQFF.

This clonotype was observed many times. The size of this beta chain means little, since it is a stray read in a library made for alpha chains. The rearrangement links TRBV20-1 to TRBJ2-5; maybe TRBD1 (5 bases). Per germline, CDR1 DFQATT and CDR2 SNEGSKA (reference sequence). This CDR3 has 13 residues. V was pared by 6 bases and J by 4 bases, with 15 bases between. The chain's CDR3 is CSALQGWVETQYF. In DNA form, the CDR3 reads TGCAGTGCCCTCCAGGGCTGGGTAGAGACCCAGTACTTC.

This clonotype was counted at least ten times. The library was prepared for alpha chains; this beta chain is a stray read, so its frequency means little. The rearrangement links TRBV3-1 to TRBJ1-1, with 8 bases aligning to TRBD1. The germline CDR1 and CDR2 sequences are LGHDT and YNNKEL (reference sequence). Unmatched junction bases numbered 4, after V lost 4 bases and J lost 3 bases. This CDR3 comprises 14 residues. CDR3 amino acids: CASSPGGAHTEAFF. CDR3 in DNA: TGTGCCAGCAGCCCAGGGGGCGCACACACTGAAGCTTTCTTT. The full variable domain, with the rest looked up from reference TRBV3-1 and TRBJ1-1, is DTAVSQTPKYLVTQMGNDKSIKCEQNLGHDTMYWYKQDSKKFLKIMFSYNNKELIINETVPNRFSPKSPDKAHLNLHINSLELGDSAVYFCASSPGGAHTEAFFGQGTRLTVV.

There are many counts of this clonotype. Because this beta chain is a stray read in a library intended to capture alpha chains, its abundance should not be given much weight. The CDR3 nucleotides read TGTGCCAGCAGCAGGACAGACAGGGGTGGAGAGACCCAGTACTTC. It is translated as CASSRTDRGGETQYF. V and J are TRBV6-5 and TRBJ2-5; 8 bases are a match to TRBD1. The trim removed 6 bases at V and 4 bases at J, leaving 10 bases unmatched. The CDR3 sequence is 15 residues long. Germline-derived CDR1 and CDR2 are MNHEY and SVGAGI.

By sample share, this clonotype is medium-sized. This beta chain is a stray read from a library made for alpha chains; its abundance is not meaningful. The chain employs TRBV7-2 and TRBJ1-3; D not certain. The CDR3 sequence is 13 residues long. With 4 bases removed from V and 4 bases from J, the gap between germline ends came to 8 bases. The V gene's germline CDR1 is SGHTA and CDR2 FQGNSA. CDR3 amino acids: CASSWAGGNTIYF. For the CDR3, the DNA is TGTGCCAGCAGCTGGGCCGGGGGAAACACCATATATTTT.

In its sample, this clonotype ranks as medium-sized (0.01 to 0.1%). This beta chain is an off-target read within a library intended for alpha chains, so its frequency means little. The gene calls are TRBV5-1 and TRBJ1-4; D unclear. The CDR3 contains 14 residues. CDR1 is SGHRS and CDR2 is YFSETQ in the germline V gene. With 3 bases removed from V and 5 bases from J, the gap between germline ends came to 11 bases. The CDR3 is CASSYGDPNEKLFF. CDR3 sequence (DNA): TGCGCCAGCAGCTACGGTGATCCGAATGAAAAACTGTTTTTT.

This clonotype was found many times. Found in a library prepared for alpha chains, this beta chain is an off-target read, and its abundance has little meaning. This chain connects TRBV28 to TRBJ2-7; no definite D call. This CDR3 has 13 amino acids. Germline lookup yields CDR1 MDHEN and CDR2 SYDVKM. Trimming pared 3 bases from V and 3 bases from J, leaving 9 bases between. The CDR3, as DNA: TGTGCCAGCAGTTTCGGTGGTCGCTACGAGCAGTACTTC. Protein product: CASSFGGRYEQYF.